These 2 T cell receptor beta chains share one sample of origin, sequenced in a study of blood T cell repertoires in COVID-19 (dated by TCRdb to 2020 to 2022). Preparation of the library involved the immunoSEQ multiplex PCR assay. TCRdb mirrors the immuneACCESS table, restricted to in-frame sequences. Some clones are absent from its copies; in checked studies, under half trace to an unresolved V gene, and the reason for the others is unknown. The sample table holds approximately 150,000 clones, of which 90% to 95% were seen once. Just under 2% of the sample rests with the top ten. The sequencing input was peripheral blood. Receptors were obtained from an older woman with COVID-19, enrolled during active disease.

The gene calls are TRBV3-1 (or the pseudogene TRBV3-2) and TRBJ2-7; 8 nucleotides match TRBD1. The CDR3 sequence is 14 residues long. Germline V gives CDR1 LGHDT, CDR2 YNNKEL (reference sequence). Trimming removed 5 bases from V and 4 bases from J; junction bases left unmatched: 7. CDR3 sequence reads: CASSRGTGGYEQYF. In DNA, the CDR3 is TGTGCCAGCAGCAGAGGGACAGGCGGATACGAGCAGTACTTC.

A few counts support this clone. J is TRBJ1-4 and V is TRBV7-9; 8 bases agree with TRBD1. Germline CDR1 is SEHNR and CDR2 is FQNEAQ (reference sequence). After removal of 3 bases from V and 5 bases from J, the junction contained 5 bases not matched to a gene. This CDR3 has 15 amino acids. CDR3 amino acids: CASSFPTGENEKLFF. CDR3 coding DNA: TGTGCCAGCAGCTTCCCGACAGGGGAAAATGAAAAACTGTTTTTT.